These 8 T cell receptor beta chains were all obtained from the same sample, sequenced in a study of immune cell composition in non-small cell lung cancer. Normal lung was taken at the farthest possible site, at least 3 cm from tumour. The method was immunoSEQ multiplex PCR; TCRdb's version includes in-frame clones alone and lacks a portion of them. The table lists about 7,900 clones, 67% of them singletons, with less than 30% in the top ten. Sample: non-adjacent lung tissue. The receptor source for this set is a human donor with non-small cell lung cancer.

This clone has more than one count but fewer than ten. This sequence joins TRBV5-8 and TRBJ2-7; 8 bases fit TRBD2. The V gene's germline CDR1 is SGHTS and CDR2 YDEGEE. V lost 2 bases, J lost 6 bases, and 10 bases stayed unmatched. This CDR3 spans 15 amino acids. CDR3 sequence: CASSLTPRGGVEQYF. CDR3 DNA: TGTGCCAGCAGCTTAACCCCACGGGGGGGGGTCGAGCAGTACTTC.

Here the CDR3 reads CASSYSTDQPQHF. DNA for the CDR3: TGTGCCAGCAGTTACTCAACAGATCAGCCCCAGCATTTT. This sequence joins TRBV6-5 and TRBJ1-5; D gene unclear. CDR3 size: 13 residues. Germline CDR1 and CDR2: MNHEY and SVGAGI. The ends were cut back, 0 bases at V and 5 bases at J, with 5 bases in the middle.

This chain uses TRBV7-6 with TRBJ2-5; D uncertain. Between the trimmed V and J ends, which lost 3 bases and 1 base, there was a span of 6 bases. Germline CDR1 reads SGHVS; CDR2 reads FNYEAQ. The CDR3 runs 13 residues. The CDR3 loop is CASSLYSQETQYF. CDR3 DNA sequence: TGTGCCAGCAGCTTGTACAGCCAAGAGACCCAGTACTTC.

The J gene is TRBJ2-7, the V gene TRBV7-9; possibly TRBD1 for D (6 bases). V was shortened by 1 base and J by 4 bases, with 11 bases between the two germline ends. CDR1 and CDR2 (germline): SEHNR, FQNEAQ (reference sequence). This CDR3 is built from 14 residues. CDR3 in amino acids: CASSLDRERYEQYF. The CDR3 DNA reads as TGTGCCAGCAGCTTAGACAGGGAGAGATACGAGCAGTACTTC.

Only one count was recorded for this clone. The J gene is TRBJ2-5, the V gene TRBV6-5; 8 positions agree with TRBD1. Germline CDR1 and CDR2: MNHEY and SVGAGI. Germline trimming cut 2 bases from V and 1 base from J; bases unmatched to any gene: 6. CDR3 length equals 16 residues. CDR3 sequence: CASSYGQGAIQETQYF. CDR3 bases: TGTGCCAGCAGTTACGGACAGGGAGCGATCCAAGAGACCCAGTACTTC.

Here the CDR3 DNA reads TGTGCCAGCAGCGTAGATCTGACAGGGGGCGCGTACGAGCAGTACTTC. Translated, it gives CASSVDLTGGAYEQYF. This sequence joins TRBV9 and TRBJ2-5, with TRBD1 matching 10 bases. The J call could be wrong; TRBJ2-7 is a better fit for the DNA end. The CDR3 is 16 residues long. Germline V gene data show CDR1 as SGDLS and CDR2 as YYNGEE.

The gene calls are TRBV27 and TRBJ2-7; 7 nucleotides align to TRBD2. V was pared by 6 bases and J by 6 bases, with 5 bases of the junction left unmatched. CDR1 is MNHEY, CDR2 SMNVEV, per germline (reference sequence). The CDR3 totals 12 residues. The CDR3, as DNA: TGTGCCAGCAGCCCAGGCGGGAGCGAGCAGTACTTC. Protein product: CASSPGGSEQYF.

This clone has a handful of counts. V usage is TRBV23-1 and J usage is TRBJ2-1; 9 bases align to TRBD1. Being an ORF, TRBV23-1 has a function that is uncertain. CDR3 size: 16 residues. V shed 2 bases, J shed 8 bases, and the junction held 10 bases outside the gene matches. The CDR3 loop is CASSQLQQGAWDEQFF. The CDR3 DNA reads TGCGCCAGCAGTCAACTCCAACAGGGGGCATGGGATGAGCAGTTCTTC.